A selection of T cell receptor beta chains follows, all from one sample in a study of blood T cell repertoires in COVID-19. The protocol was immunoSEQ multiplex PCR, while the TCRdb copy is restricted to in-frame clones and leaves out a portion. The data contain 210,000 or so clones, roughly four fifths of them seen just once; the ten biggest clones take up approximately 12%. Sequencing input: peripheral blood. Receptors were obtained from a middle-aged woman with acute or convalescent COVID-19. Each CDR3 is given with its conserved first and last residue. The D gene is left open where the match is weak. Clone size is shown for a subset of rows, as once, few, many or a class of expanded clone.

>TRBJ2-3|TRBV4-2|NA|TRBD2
TGTGCCAGCAGTCCTAGCGGGAGGACAGATACGCAGTATTTT
CASSPSGRTDTQYF
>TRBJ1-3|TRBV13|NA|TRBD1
TGTGCCAGCAATTACAGGGGCTCTGGAAACACCATATATTTT
CASNYRGSGNTIYF
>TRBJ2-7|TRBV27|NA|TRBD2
TGTGCCAGCAGTTCTCAGCGGGAGGGCTACGAGCAGTACTTC
CASSSQREGYEQYF
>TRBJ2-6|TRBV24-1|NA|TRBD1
TGTGCCACCAGTGATCCCGACAGGGCCCTCTCTGGGGCCAACGTCCTGACTTTC
CATSDPDRALSGANVLTF
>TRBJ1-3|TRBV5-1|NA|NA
TGCGCCAGCAGCCGAACAACAGGGCTCAACTCTGGAAACACCATATATTTT
CASSRTTGLNSGNTIYF
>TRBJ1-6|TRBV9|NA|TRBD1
TGTGCCAGCAGCCTCACTACGGGACAGGGTGGCTCACCCCTCCACTTT
CASSLTTGQGGSPLHF
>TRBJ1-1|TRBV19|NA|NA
TGTGCCAGTAGTGACGACCCGGTTTCCACGGGGACTGAAGCTTTCTTT
CASSDDPVSTGTEAFF
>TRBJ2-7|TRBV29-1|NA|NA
TGCAGCGCCCAGGGACTCGCTGCCGAGCAGTACTTC
CSAQGLAAEQYF
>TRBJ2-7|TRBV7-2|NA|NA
TGTGCCAGCAGCTTAGCCCTCGGCGAGCAGTACTTC
CASSLALGEQYF
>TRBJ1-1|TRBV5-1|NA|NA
TGCGCCAGCAGTTTTATCCCTCCGGGGGGGAACACTGAAGCTTTCTTT
CASSFIPPGGNTEAFF
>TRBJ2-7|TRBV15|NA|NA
TGTGCCACCAGCAGAGTTACAATGGCAGGGGTAGGCGAGCAGTACTTC
CATSRVTMAGVGEQYF
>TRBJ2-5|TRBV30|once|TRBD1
TGTGCCTGGAGTACCGGGACAGGGCAAGAGACCCAGTACTTC
CAWSTGTGQETQYF